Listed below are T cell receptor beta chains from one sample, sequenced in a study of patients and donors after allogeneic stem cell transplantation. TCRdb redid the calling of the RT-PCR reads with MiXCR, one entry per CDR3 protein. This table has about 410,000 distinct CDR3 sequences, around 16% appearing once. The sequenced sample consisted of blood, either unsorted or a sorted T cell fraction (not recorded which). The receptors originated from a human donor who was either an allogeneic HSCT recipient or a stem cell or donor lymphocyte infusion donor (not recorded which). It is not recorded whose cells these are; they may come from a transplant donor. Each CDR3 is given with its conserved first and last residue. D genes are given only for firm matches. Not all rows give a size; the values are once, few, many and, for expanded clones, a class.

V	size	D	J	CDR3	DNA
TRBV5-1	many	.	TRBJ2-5	CASSFEITKEEETQYF	TGCGCCAGCAGCTTTGAGATTACCAAGGAGGAGGAGACCCAGTACTTC
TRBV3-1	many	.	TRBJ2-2	CASSQLGVKNTGELFF	TGTGCCAGCAGCCAACTAGGAGTTAAGAACACCGGGGAGCTGTTTTTT
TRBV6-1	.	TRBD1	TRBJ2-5	CASSRGQGARITETQYF	TGTGCCAGCAGCCGGGGACAGGGGGCGCGAATTACAGAGACCCAGTACTTC
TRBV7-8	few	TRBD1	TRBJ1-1	CASSRAPDGTAEAFF	TGTGCCAGCAGCCGTGCTCCTGATGGGACAGCAGAAGCTTTCTTT
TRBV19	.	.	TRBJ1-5	CASKLQGSNQPQHF	TGTGCCAGTAAACTACAGGGTAGCAATCAGCCCCAGCATTTT
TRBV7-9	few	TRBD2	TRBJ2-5	CASSLVRTSGERETQYF	TGTGCCAGCAGCTTAGTGAGGACTAGCGGGGAGCGGGAGACCCAGTACTTC
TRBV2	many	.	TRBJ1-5	CASSDARGWQPQHF	TGTGCCAGCAGTGATGCCAGGGGCTGGCAGCCCCAGCATTTT
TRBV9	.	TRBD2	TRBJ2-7	CASSVGGTSIYEQYF	TGTGCCAGCAGCGTAGGGGGGACTAGCATTTACGAGCAGTACTTC
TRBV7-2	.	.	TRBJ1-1	CASSFLQVEAFF	TGTGCCAGCAGCTTTTTGCAAGTAGAGGCTTTCTTT
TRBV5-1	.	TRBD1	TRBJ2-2	CASCPGTGGHTGELFF	TGCGCCAGCTGCCCCGGGACAGGGGGCCACACCGGGGAGCTGTTTTTT
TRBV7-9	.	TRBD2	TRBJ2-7	CASSLSSGGQKTYEQYF	TGTGCCAGCAGCTTGAGTAGCGGGGGACAGAAAACCTACGAGCAGTACTTC
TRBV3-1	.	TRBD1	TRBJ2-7	CASSLQPGTGKEQYF	TGTGCCAGCAGCCTTCAACCCGGGACAGGGAAAGAGCAGTACTTC
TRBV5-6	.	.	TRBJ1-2	CASSSVGTANYGYTF	TGTGCCAGCAGCTCCGTCGGGACGGCTAACTATGGCTACACCTTC
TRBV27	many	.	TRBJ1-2	CASSLEAGLNYGYTF	TGTGCCAGCAGTTTAGAGGCAGGTCTCAACTATGGCTACACCTTC
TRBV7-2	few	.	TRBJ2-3	CASSSERTDTQYF	TGTGCCAGCAGCTCCGAACGCACAGATACGCAGTATTTT
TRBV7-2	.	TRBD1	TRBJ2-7	CASRTPRTGLDEQYF	TGTGCCAGCAGGACCCCCCGGACAGGGCTCGACGAGCAGTACTTC
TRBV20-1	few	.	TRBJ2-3	CSARVRQPWDTQYF	TGCAGTGCTAGAGTTCGGCAGCCCTGGGATACGCAGTATTTT
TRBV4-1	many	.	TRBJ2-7	CASSYGTDYEQYF	TGCGCCAGCAGCTACGGGACTGACTACGAGCAGTACTTC
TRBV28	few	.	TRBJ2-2	CASSGASELFF	TGTGCCAGCAGTGGGGCCTCGGAGCTGTTTTTT
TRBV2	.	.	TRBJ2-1	CARRPSYNEQFF	TGTGCCAGAAGACCCTCCTACAATGAGCAGTTCTTC
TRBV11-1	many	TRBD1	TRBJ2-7	CASSLLPLTGKEAYEQYF	TGTGCCAGCAGCTTACTCCCCCTGACAGGGAAGGAGGCCTACGAGCAGTACTTC
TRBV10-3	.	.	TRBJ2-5	CAISDPGLPGETQYF	TGTGCCATCAGTGATCCGGGCCTTCCGGGAGAGACCCAGTACTTC
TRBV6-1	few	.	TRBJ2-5	CASTSKLTQETQYF	TGTGCCAGCACTAGCAAGCTGACCCAAGAGACCCAGTACTTC
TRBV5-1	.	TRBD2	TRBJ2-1	CASSPDLAGGVNEQFF	TGCGCCAGCAGCCCTGACCTAGCGGGAGGGGTCAATGAGCAGTTCTTC
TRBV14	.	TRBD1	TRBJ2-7	CASSQEFRGSYEQYF	TGTGCCAGCAGCCAAGAATTCAGGGGGTCCTACGAGCAGTACTTC
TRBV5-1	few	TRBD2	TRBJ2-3	CASSLWWPTSGEGMQYF	TGCGCCAGCAGCTTGTGGTGGCCGACTAGCGGGGAGGGAATGCAGTATTTT
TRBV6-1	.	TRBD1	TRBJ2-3	CASSEEDRTWSTDTQYF	TGTGCCAGCAGTGAGGAGGACAGGACGTGGAGCACAGATACGCAGTATTTT
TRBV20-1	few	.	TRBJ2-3	CSARGRSGTDTQYF	TGCAGTGCTAGGGGGAGGAGCGGCACAGATACGCAGTATTTT
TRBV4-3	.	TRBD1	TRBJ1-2	CASRPRGQGGYTF	TGCGCCAGCAGACCCCGAGGACAGGGTGGCTACACCTTC
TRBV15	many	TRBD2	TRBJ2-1	CATSRDPPAGVYNEQFF	TGTGCCACCAGCAGAGATCCCCCAGCGGGAGTCTACAATGAGCAGTTCTTC
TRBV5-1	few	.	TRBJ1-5	CASSLEVGKPQHF	TGCGCCAGCAGCTTGGAGGTCGGGAAGCCCCAGCATTTT
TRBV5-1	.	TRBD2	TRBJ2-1	CASSPRASGSYNEQFF	TGCGCCAGCAGCCCCCGGGCTAGCGGCTCCTACAATGAGCAGTTCTTC
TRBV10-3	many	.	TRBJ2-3	CAISDSSTQYF	TGTGCCATCAGTGATAGCAGTACGCAGTATTTT
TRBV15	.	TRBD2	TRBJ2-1	CATSRDLSGRYNEQFF	TGTGCCACCAGCAGAGATCTGAGCGGGAGGTACAATGAGCAGTTCTTC
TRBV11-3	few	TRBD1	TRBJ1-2	CASSLRGRQGVRGYTF	TGTGCCAGCAGCTTAAGGGGGAGACAGGGGGTTCGTGGCTACACCTTC
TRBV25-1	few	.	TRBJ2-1	CASSSYLDGSEQFF	TGTGCCAGCAGTTCCTATCTGGATGGGTCTGAGCAGTTCTTC
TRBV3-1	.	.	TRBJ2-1	CASSQEGGRGVEQFF	TGTGCCAGCAGCCAAGAGGGTGGGAGGGGGGTTGAGCAGTTCTTC
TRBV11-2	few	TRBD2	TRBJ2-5	CASSVGLAGSQETQYF	TGTGCCAGCAGCGTTGGACTAGCGGGGAGTCAAGAGACCCAGTACTTC
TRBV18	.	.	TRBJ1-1	CASSPASRQGSEAFF	TGTGCCAGCTCACCAGCCTCCCGCCAGGGGTCTGAAGCTTTCTTT
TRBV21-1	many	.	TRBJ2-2	CASSKGQFPSTGELFF	TGTGCCAGCAGCAAAGGACAGTTCCCCAGCACCGGGGAGCTGTTTTTT
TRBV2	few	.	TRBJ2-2	CASWTPNTGELFF	TGTGCCAGCTGGACACCCAACACCGGGGAGCTGTTTTTT
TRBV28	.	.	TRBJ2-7	CASGNWLYEQYF	TGTGCCAGCGGAAACTGGCTCTACGAGCAGTACTTC